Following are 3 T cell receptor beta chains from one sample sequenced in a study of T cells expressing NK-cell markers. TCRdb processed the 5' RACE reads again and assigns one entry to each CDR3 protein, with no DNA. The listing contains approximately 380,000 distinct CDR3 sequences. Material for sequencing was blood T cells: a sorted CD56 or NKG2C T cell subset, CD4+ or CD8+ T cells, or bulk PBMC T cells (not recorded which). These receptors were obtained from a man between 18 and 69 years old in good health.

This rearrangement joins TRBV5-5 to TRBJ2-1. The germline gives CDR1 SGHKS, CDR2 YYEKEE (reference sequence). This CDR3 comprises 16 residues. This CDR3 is CASSLSQKVVYREQFF.

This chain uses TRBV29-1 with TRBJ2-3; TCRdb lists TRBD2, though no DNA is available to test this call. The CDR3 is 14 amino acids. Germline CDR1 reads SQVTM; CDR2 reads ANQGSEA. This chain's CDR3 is CSVAGTSGADTQYF.

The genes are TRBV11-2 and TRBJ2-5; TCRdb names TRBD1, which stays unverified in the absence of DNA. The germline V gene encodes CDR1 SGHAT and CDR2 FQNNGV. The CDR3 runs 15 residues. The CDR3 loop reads CASSLVQGGQETQYF.